This T cell receptor beta chain was captured by sequencing in a study of human T cells and chemical hapten exposure (dated by TCRdb to about 2021). For the wider study: For sensitization, 2% DPC in acetone was applied to a 2 cm by 2 cm area of upper inner arm skin. Patients additionally received weekly therapeutic DPC doses to the scalp throughout the roughly 25-week study period. Patch testing was done on the upper back using Finn chambers containing 0.01% DPC, and results were scored after 6 days according to International Contact Dermatitis Research Group standards. Alopecia areata with under or over 50% scalp involvement, alopecia totalis and alopecia universalis were represented in the patient cohort, which was mostly female. Libraries were pooled for sequencing, and per-sample TCR yields varied mainly because of small differences in library volumes within the pool. This study followed changes in the peripheral blood TCR repertoire in vivo during primary and secondary sensitization of alopecia patients to the hapten diphenylcyclopropenone (DPC). Blood samples were taken from patients before sensitization (week 0) and then at 2, 6 and about 24 weeks after DPC sensitization. Roughly 30 alopecia patients provided blood for TCR sequencing at one to four time points (pre-sensitization, 2, 6 and 24 weeks). The investigation overall reported the following: DPC sensitization did not change how many TCRs were above 1 in 1000 frequency, and no evidence was found of alterations in global repertoire structure. Because every patient had alopecia, a presumed autoimmune disease, the patients' immune response might differ from that of healthy individuals. After repeated subsampling, changes were observed in the strength of the expansion versus patch-test correlation and in the threshold at which the correlation became significant. Expanded TCRs formed significantly more large CDR3 similarity clusters than pre-sensitization or healthy control sets, consistent with antigen-driven responses. The number of PT1 expanded TCRs positively correlated with patch test score, significant at thresholds 8, 16 and 32 but not 4.

The sample's time point label, decoded: patch test 3, about 24 weeks after DPC sensitization. The treatment or condition label corresponds to: therapeutic diphenylcyclopropenone sensitization with weekly scalp DPC. At each patch-test visit, blood was drawn before the patch test was applied. Eligible patients were aged 18 to 70, diagnosed with alopecia, deemed suitable for DPC therapy, and excluded if pregnant. Total RNA was extracted from unfractionated whole blood that had been collected in Tempus Blood RNA tubes. Receptor libraries were prepared by RACE. For sequencing, a NextSeq 500 was employed. During library preparation, unique molecular identifiers were attached to individual cDNA molecules so that TCRs could be counted quantitatively and reproducibly. Each blood RNA sample was used to sequence both TCR alpha and TCR beta chains. Per the original workflow: A median of roughly 98,000 TCRs per sample was observed, with a range of about 23,224 to 690,600. V, J and CDR3 annotation of the TCR reads was carried out using the Decombinator software suite. For the PS versus PT1 abundance plots, all samples were subsampled to the same number of TCRs (28,000). Expanded TCRs were defined as absent before sensitization and observed at least eight times at the 2-week time point. Clones were called with MiXCR by TCRdb after fastp trimmed the public reads at Q25, and only in-frame beta chains were retained. Duplicate CDR3 protein sequences are folded into a single record with the most common DNA and genes. The V and J calls were determined by TCRdb, not by the authors. A total of over 55,000 distinct CDR3 sequences appear in this sample, 11% of them only once. More than 1.3% of the sample belongs to the ten largest clones.

This clonotype was counted between two and nine times. Its cognate antigen has yet to be identified. No per-base quality is available; no much larger clone lies one base away. This clonotype was obtained from a woman aged 45 to 65 with alopecia areata. Some clones in this sample may be carry-over from other donors' samples. Sequences were derived from whole blood, sampled in connection with sensitization to the hapten diphenylcyclopropenone (DPC).

The nucleotide sequence is given as TGTGCCAGCAGCTCCGTTTGGTGGGACAGGGGTGGCCGAGGATCCAAAAACATTCAGTACTTC. This gives the protein CASSSVWWDRGGRGSKNIQYF. This chain joins TRBV11-2 to TRBJ2-4; the junction holds 10 bases that match TRBD1. CDR1 and CDR2 were assigned from the germline V gene as SGHAT and FQNNGV. The CDR3 contains 21 residues, cysteine and phenylalanine counted. The retained sequence is limited to the CDR3, 63 bases, with the frame set at the first base. Relative to germline, V is missing 4 bases and J is missing 2 bases, with 20 bases of the junction outside any gene match.